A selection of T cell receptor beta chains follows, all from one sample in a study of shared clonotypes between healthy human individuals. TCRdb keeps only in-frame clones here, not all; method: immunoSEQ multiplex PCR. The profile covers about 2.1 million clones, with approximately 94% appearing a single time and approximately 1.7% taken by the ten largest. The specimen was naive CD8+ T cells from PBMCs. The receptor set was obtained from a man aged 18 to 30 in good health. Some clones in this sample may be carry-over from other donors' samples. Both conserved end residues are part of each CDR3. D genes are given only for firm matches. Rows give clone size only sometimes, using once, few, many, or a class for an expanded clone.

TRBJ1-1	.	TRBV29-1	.	CSVAWQGTEAFF	TGCAGCGTCGCGTGGCAGGGCACTGAAGCTTTCTTT
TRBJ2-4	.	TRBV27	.	CASRRGGPKASKNIQYF	TGTGCCAGTCGAAGGGGCGGACCCAAAGCATCAAAAAACATTCAGTACTTC
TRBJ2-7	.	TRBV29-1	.	CSVLDLGYEQYF	TGCAGCGTTCTAGACTTGGGATACGAGCAGTACTTC
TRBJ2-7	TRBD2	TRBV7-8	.	CASSNHPRREGLYEQYF	TGTGCCAGCAGCAATCATCCGCGGCGGGAGGGCTTGTACGAGCAGTACTTC
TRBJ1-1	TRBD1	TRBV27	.	CASSSYFRRGPNTEAFF	TGTGCCAGCAGTTCTTATTTCCGTAGGGGGCCGAACACTGAAGCTTTCTTT
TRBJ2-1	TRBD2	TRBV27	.	CASTPGGRAGNEQFF	TGTGCCAGCACCCCCGGCGGGAGGGCAGGGAATGAGCAGTTCTTC
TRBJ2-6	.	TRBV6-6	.	CASSYYRSGANVLTF	TGTGCCAGCAGTTACTACAGGTCTGGGGCCAACGTCCTGACTTTC
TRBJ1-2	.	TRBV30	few	CAWKLLRLVPTF	TGTGCCTGGAAGTTATTACGGCTTGTCCCAACCTTC
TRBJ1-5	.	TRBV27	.	CASSPNGMVFRDQPQHF	TGTGCCAGCAGTCCTAACGGAATGGTCTTCAGGGACCAGCCCCAGCATTTT
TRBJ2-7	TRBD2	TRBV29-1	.	CSVEGLAGSSYEQYF	TGCAGCGTTGAAGGACTAGCAGGGAGCTCCTACGAGCAGTACTTC
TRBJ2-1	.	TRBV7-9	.	CASSSLPEQFF	TGTGCCAGCAGCTCTTTGCCTGAGCAGTTCTTC
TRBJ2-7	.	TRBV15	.	CATSTPEGQSYEQYF	TGTGCCACCAGCACCCCGGAGGGCCAATCCTACGAGCAGTACTTC
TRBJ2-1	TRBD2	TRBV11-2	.	CASSLSPSGSGTYNEQFF	TGTGCCAGCAGCTTATCGCCTAGCGGGAGCGGGACCTACAATGAGCAGTTCTTC
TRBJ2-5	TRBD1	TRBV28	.	CASSLEGQVETQYF	TGTGCCAGCAGTTTAGAGGGACAGGTAGAGACCCAGTACTTC
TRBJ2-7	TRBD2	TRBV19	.	CASSPGLAGFSEQYF	TGTGCCAGTAGTCCAGGACTAGCGGGATTTTCCGAGCAGTACTTC
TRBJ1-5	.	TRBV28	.	CASSLLVSEPQHF	TGTGCCAGCAGTTTACTAGTGAGCGAGCCCCAGCATTTT
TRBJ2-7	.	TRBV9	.	CASSVLDRSYEQYF	TGTGCCAGCAGCGTACTGGACCGTTCCTACGAGCAGTACTTC
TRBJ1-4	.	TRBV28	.	CASSLAGRDEKLFF	TGTGCCAGCAGCCTGGCGGGGCGTGATGAAAAACTGTTTTTT
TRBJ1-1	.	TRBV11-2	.	CASSLGTGTEAFF	TGTGCCAGCAGCTTAGGTACGGGGACTGAAGCTTTCTTT
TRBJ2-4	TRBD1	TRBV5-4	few	CASSFGTVSIQYF	TGTGCCAGCAGCTTTGGGACAGTGAGCATTCAGTACTTC
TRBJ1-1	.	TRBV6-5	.	CASSYSLQYEAFF	TGTGCCAGCAGTTACTCGCTGCAGTATGAAGCTTTCTTT
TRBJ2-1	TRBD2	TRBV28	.	CASSLRGLAFNEQFF	TGTGCCAGCAGTTTACGAGGACTAGCATTCAATGAGCAGTTCTTC
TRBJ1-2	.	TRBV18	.	CASSLDGAGAYGYTF	TGTGCCAGCTCACTAGACGGTGCGGGAGCCTATGGCTACACCTTC
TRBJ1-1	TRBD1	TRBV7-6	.	CASSLGTGGAFF	TGTGCCAGCAGCTTAGGGACAGGGGGAGCTTTCTTT
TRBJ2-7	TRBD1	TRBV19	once	CASSPTGPYEQYF	TGTGCCAGTAGCCCGACAGGGCCCTACGAGCAGTACTTC
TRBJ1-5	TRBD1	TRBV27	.	CASSTPQGQPQHF	TGTGCCAGCAGTACCCCACAGGGGCAGCCCCAGCATTTT
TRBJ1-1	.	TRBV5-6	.	CASSFTQSPEAFF	TGTGCCAGCAGCTTTACACAAAGTCCTGAAGCTTTCTTT
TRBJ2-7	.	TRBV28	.	CASTRDQFYEQYF	TGTGCCAGCACCAGGGACCAGTTCTACGAGCAGTACTTC
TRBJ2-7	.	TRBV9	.	CASSVGIGITYEQYF	TGTGCCAGCAGCGTAGGGATAGGGATTACCTACGAGCAGTACTTC